This is a list of T cell receptor beta chains from one sample in a study of cytomegalovirus exposure and HLA in healthy donors. Method: immunoSEQ multiplex PCR; TCRdb's copy keeps in-frame clones and lacks some. The data show over 30,000 clones, approximately 90% seen once. The sample taken for sequencing was PBMCs. The receptors were sampled from a middle-aged woman in good health and CMV-seropositive. Each CDR3 is given with its conserved first and last residue. D genes are given only for firm matches. Size is stated for part of the rows, as once, few or many counts, or as a class when the clone is expanded.

V gene	J gene	D gene	clone size	CDR3 DNA	CDR3 protein
TRBV19	TRBJ2-3	TRBD1	-	TGTGCCAGTAGTATAACAGGGGCGAGCACAGATACGCAGTATTTT	CASSITGASTDTQYF
TRBV5-1	TRBJ2-5	TRBD2	-	TGCGCCAGCAGCTGGGGCAGCGGGGGGGTAGAGACCCAGTACTTC	CASSWGSGGVETQYF
TRBV5-1	TRBJ2-7	TRBD1	-	TGCGCCAGCAGCCGGACAGGGGGGAGAGACGAGCAGTACTTC	CASSRTGGRDEQYF
TRBV6-5	TRBJ2-3	-	-	TGTGCCAGCGGAGCAGAATTCACAGATACGCAGTATTTT	CASGAEFTDTQYF
TRBV7-9	TRBJ1-3	-	few	TGTGCCAGCGAGCGGGACTCTGGAAACACCATATATTTT	CASERDSGNTIYF
TRBV7-2	TRBJ2-5	TRBD1	-	TGTGCCAGCAGCCCCCAGGGGGCGCGCGAGACCCAGTACTTC	CASSPQGARETQYF
TRBV20-1	TRBJ2-5	TRBD2	-	TGCAGTGCTAGCACCCGGGACTATGCTTACTTC	CSASTRDYAYF
TRBV6-5	TRBJ2-2	-	-	TGTGCCAGCAGTTACGGACTCTCAACCGGGGAGCTGTTTTTT	CASSYGLSTGELFF
TRBV11-3	TRBJ2-5	TRBD2	-	TGTGCCAGCAGCTTAAGGCGGGGGGGCTGGGGCCAAGAGACCCAGTACTTC	CASSLRRGGWGQETQYF
TRBV28	TRBJ2-2	-	-	TGTGCCAGCAGTTTTTCACAGGGCTCCGGGGAGCTGTTTTTT	CASSFSQGSGELFF
TRBV7-9	TRBJ2-7	TRBD1	once	TGTGCCAGCAGCTCCCGGGACAGCCACATTTCAGGGTCGGGCAAGCAGTACTTC	CASSSRDSHISGSGKQYF
TRBV19	TRBJ1-2	-	-	TGTGCCAGTAGTTTAGGTTCCCGATTGGGGCTGTCTGGCTACACCTTC	CASSLGSRLGLSGYTF
TRBV25-1	TRBJ1-5	TRBD1	-	TGTGCCAGCAGAGAGACAGGGGCAAATCAGCCCCAGCATTTT	CASRETGANQPQHF
TRBV11-2	TRBJ1-5	-	-	TGTGCCAGCAGCTTAGCCTGGGGGCAGGGCAATCAGCCCCAGCATTTT	CASSLAWGQGNQPQHF
TRBV30	TRBJ2-3	TRBD2	-	TGTGCCTGGGGGCTAGCGGGGGGGCCCACAGATACGCAGTATTTT	CAWGLAGGPTDTQYF
TRBV10-3	TRBJ2-3	TRBD1	-	TGTGCCATCAGTGAGTCGGGGACAGGCACAGATACGCAGTATTTT	CAISESGTGTDTQYF
TRBV2	TRBJ2-7	TRBD1	once	TGTGCCAGCAGGGGGACAGAAACCTACGAGCAGTACTTC	CASRGTETYEQYF
TRBV6-5	TRBJ2-7	TRBD1	-	TGTGCCAGCAGTGCCGGGACAGGGAGATCCTACGAGCAGTACTTC	CASSAGTGRSYEQYF
TRBV5-1	TRBJ1-1	-	few	TGCGCCAGCAGCTACTCAAACACTGAAGCTTTCTTT	CASSYSNTEAFF
TRBV27	TRBJ2-7	TRBD1	-	TGTGCCAGCAGTACTAGACAGGGGCGCGAGCAGTACTTC	CASSTRQGREQYF
TRBV7-8	TRBJ2-5	TRBD2	-	TGTGCCAGCAGTCGGACTAGCCGAAGACAAGAGACCCAGTACTTC	CASSRTSRRQETQYF
TRBV4-2	TRBJ2-2	TRBD2	-	TGTGCCAGCAGCCAAGATAGCGGGGGGCAGACCGGGGAGCTGTTTTTT	CASSQDSGGQTGELFF
TRBV7-4	TRBJ2-5	-	-	TGTGCCAGCACCAGGGGCAAGGAGACCCAGTACTTC	CASTRGKETQYF
TRBV6-6	TRBJ2-3	TRBD2	once	TGTGCCAGCAGCTCAGCGGGGACCCGTGGTACGCAGTATTTT	CASSSAGTRGTQYF
TRBV29-1	TRBJ2-7	-	-	TGCAGCGTTGAATTCCAGGGTTGGGGCTACGAGCAGTACTTC	CSVEFQGWGYEQYF
TRBV5-1	TRBJ2-3	TRBD1	-	TGCGCCAGCAGCCTCACAGGGGCAGATACGCAGTATTTT	CASSLTGADTQYF
TRBV7-9	TRBJ1-3	TRBD1	-	TGTGCCAGCAGCTACCGGACAGGGCCTGGAAACACCATATATTTT	CASSYRTGPGNTIYF
TRBV5-6	TRBJ1-2	-	few	TGTGCCAGCAGCCCATCGGACTATGGCTACACCTTC	CASSPSDYGYTF
TRBV29-1	TRBJ1-1	-	-	TGCAGCGTTGAACGCAGTATGAACACTGAAGCTTTCTTT	CSVERSMNTEAFF
TRBV5-4	TRBJ2-5	-	once	TGTGCCAGCAGCTTGAAGGGGGAGGAGACCCAGTACTTC	CASSLKGEETQYF
TRBV29-1	TRBJ1-1	-	-	TGCAGCGTTGTGCTAGGGAGCATCACTGAAGCTTTCTTT	CSVVLGSITEAFF
TRBV27	TRBJ1-1	TRBD1	-	TGTGCCAGCAGTGCCTGGACAGGGGGCTCCACTGAAGCTTTCTTT	CASSAWTGGSTEAFF
TRBV2	TRBJ2-7	TRBD2	-	TGTGCCAGTACACAAGCGGGGCGACCCTACGAGCAGTACTTC	CASTQAGRPYEQYF
TRBV19	TRBJ2-1	-	-	TGTGCCAGTAGTACGGGGGTGACGGGGAGCCTCTACAATGAGCAGTTCTTC	CASSTGVTGSLYNEQFF
TRBV6-5	TRBJ1-1	-	few	TGTGCCAGCAGTGCCACTCCCGAGGGGGCTGAAGCTTTCTTT	CASSATPEGAEAFF
TRBV2	TRBJ2-7	-	-	TGTGCCAGCCTCTCGCCTAAAGGCCAGGGCGAGCAGTACTTC	CASLSPKGQGEQYF
TRBV7-2	TRBJ1-2	-	once	TGTGCCAGCAGCTTAGCCCAGGGCCTCGTATCAGGCTACACCTTC	CASSLAQGLVSGYTF